The clone carrying this T cell receptor (beta chain) was seen a handful of times. The target antigen is unknown. This sample was included in a study of response to subunit inactivated influenza vaccine. Study-wide results and limits: Each seasonal influenza vaccination recruits few new T cells, the authors suggested.

MiXCR was run by TCRdb on the RT-PCR reads, yielding one entry per CDR3 protein. The sample has about 480,000 distinct CDR3 sequences, approximately 9.9% seen once. This CDR3 has 14 amino acids. Trimming pared 5 bases from V and 4 bases from J, leaving 13 bases between. The germline V gene has CDR1 MGHDK and CDR2 SYGVNS. Specimen: PBMCs from blood, collected roughly 45 days after vaccination. The chain joins TRBV25-1 to TRBJ2-3; D call uncertain. The clonotype originates from a man aged 45 to 65 who received an inactivated influenza vaccine. The CDR3 sequence is CASSLGVASDTQYF. The CDR3 DNA reads TGTGCCAGCAGTTTAGGAGTAGCCTCAGATACGCAGTATTTT. Full variable domain (remainder filled in from reference TRBV25-1 and TRBJ2-3): EADIYQTPRYLVIGTGKKITLECSQTMGHDKMYWYQQDPGMELHLIHYSYGVNSTEKGDLSSESTVSRIRTEHFPLTLESARPSHTSQYLCASSLGVASDTQYFGPGTRLTVL.